This T cell receptor (beta chain) derives from a study of shared clonotypes between healthy human individuals. Study-wide context: A couple of female and a few male donors aged 18 to 49 were enrolled.

Study findings and constraints: Represented genetic and exposure-history diversity was restricted by having few donors.

With regard to this clone: Its antigen remains unknown.

The CDR3 spans 20 residues. After removal of 0 bases from V and 1 base from J, the junction contained 15 bases not matched to a gene. Germline V gives CDR1 MGHRA, CDR2 YSYEKL. The donors were all Caucasian adults (living in Nashville, Tennessee). Around 300 ng DNA, 25,000 to 35,000 T cell genomes, went into unsorted PBMC replicate PCRs. Profiled with immunoSEQ multiplex PCR; TCRdb holds only in-frame clones, not every one. Among 450,000 to 600,000 clones listed, 79% were seen once. Sequences were obtained from PBMCs. The chain links TRBV4-1 to TRBJ1-2; 9 bases are a match to TRBD1. The clonotype originates from a middle-aged woman in good health. Some clones in this sample may be carry-over from other donors' samples. CDR3 nucleotides: TGCGCCAGCAGCCAAGATCTAATTTCGGGACAGGGCTGGGGTAACTATGGCTACACCTTC. This translates into CASSQDLISGQGWGNYGYTF.